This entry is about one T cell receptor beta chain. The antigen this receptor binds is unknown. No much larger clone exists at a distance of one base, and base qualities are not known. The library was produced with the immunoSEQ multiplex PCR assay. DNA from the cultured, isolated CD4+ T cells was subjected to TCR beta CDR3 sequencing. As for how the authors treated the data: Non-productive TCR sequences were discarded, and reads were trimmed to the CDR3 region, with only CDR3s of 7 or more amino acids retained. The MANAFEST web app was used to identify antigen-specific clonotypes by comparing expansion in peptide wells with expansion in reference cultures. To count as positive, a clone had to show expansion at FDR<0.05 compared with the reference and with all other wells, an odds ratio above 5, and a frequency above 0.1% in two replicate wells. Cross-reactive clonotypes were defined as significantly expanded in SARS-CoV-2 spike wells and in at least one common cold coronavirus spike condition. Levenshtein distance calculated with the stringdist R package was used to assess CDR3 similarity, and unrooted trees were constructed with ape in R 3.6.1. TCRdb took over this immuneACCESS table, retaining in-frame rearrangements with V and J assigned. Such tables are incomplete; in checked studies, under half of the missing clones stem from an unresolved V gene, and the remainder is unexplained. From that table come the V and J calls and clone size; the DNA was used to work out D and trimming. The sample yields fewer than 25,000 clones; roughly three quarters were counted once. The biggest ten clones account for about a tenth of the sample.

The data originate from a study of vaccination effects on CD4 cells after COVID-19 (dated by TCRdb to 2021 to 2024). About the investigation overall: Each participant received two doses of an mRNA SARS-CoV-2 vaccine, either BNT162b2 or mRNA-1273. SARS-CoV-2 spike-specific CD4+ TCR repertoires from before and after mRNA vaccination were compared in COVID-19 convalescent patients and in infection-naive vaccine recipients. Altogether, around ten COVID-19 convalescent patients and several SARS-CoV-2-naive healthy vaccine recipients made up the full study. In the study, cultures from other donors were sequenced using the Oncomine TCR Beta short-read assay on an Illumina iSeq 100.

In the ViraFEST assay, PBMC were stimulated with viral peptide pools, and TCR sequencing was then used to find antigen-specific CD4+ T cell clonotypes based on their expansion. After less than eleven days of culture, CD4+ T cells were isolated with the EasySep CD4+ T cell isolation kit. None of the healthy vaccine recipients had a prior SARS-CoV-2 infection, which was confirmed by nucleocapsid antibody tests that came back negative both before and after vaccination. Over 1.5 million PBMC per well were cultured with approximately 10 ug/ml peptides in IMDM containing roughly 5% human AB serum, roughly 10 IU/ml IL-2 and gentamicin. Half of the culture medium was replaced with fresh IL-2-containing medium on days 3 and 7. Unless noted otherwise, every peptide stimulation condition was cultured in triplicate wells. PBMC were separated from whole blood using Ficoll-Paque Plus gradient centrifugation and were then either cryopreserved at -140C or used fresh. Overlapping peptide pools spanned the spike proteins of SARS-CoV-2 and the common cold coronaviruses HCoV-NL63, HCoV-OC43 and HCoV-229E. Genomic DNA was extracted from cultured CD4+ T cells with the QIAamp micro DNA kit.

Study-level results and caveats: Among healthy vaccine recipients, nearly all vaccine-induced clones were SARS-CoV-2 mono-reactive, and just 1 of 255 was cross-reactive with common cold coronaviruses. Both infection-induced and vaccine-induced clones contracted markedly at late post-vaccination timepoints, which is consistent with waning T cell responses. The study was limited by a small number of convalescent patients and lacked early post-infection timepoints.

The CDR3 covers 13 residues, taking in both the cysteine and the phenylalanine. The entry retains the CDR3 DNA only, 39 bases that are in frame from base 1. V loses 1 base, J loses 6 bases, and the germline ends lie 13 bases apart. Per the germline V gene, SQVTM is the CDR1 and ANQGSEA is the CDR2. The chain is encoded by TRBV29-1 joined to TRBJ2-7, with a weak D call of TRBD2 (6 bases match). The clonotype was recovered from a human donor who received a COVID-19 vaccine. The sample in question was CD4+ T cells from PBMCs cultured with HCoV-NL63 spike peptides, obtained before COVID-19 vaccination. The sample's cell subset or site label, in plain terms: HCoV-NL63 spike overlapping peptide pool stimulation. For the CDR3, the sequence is CSVEGSQGGEQYF. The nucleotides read TGCAGCGTTGAAGGTAGTCAGGGAGGCGAGCAGTACTTC.